Detailed here is one TCR beta chain. This sample is part of a study of T cells in Graves' hyperthyroidism and ophthalmopathy. CDR1 and CDR2 (germline): MNHEY, SVGAGI. V trimming: 2 bases; J trimming: 2 bases; junction bases outside the gene matches: 3. There are 16 residues in the CDR3. There were TCR beta CDR3 regions amplified from RNA transcripts. Researchers ran a first-round RT-PCR on the TCR CDR3 using the HTBI primer set. TCRdb reanalysed the multiplex PCR reads using MiXCR and keeps one entry per CDR3 protein. The repertoire has around 350,000 distinct CDR3 sequences, 20% to 25% of them found once; the top ten carry less than 85%. Graves' hyperthyroidism is called stable when ophthalmopathy does not progress within 18 months. Patients were excluded for uncontrolled infection, other autoimmune disease, pregnancy or lactation.

This clonotype was sampled from a man between 50 and 59 years old with Graves' hyperthyroidism. The J gene is TRBJ1-4, the V gene TRBV6-5, with 9 bases fitting TRBD1. Sequenced material: blood. The CDR3 DNA is TGTGCCAGCAGTTACCGGACAGGGGTGACTAATGAAAAACTGTTTTTT. Translating it yields CASSYRTGVTNEKLFF.